The 10 T cell receptor beta chains below come from one sample, sequenced in a study of shared clonotypes between healthy human individuals. Clones were read by immunoSEQ multiplex PCR, and TCRdb kept only the in-frame ones, dropping some. The data show more than 1,200,000 clones, 98% to 99% seen once. Sequencing used naive CD4+ T cells sorted from blood. Documented subset: CD45RA+ positively selected. These receptors were taken from a man between 25 and 39 years old in good health.

The chain has TRBV9 and TRBJ2-3, with D hard to call. Germline V gives CDR1 SGDLS, CDR2 YYNGEE. V was cut by 4 bases and J by 6 bases, with 12 bases left in between. This CDR3 spans 13 amino acids. The CDR3: CASSPGYPDTQYF. The CDR3 DNA reads TGTGCCAGCAGCCCCGGGTACCCTGATACGCAGTATTTT.

This sequence joins TRBV7-2 and TRBJ2-5; D ambiguous. Trimming removed 2 bases from V and 1 base from J, with 5 bases in between. The CDR3 spans 13 residues. Germline loops: CDR1 SGHTA, CDR2 FQGNSA. Here the CDR3 DNA reads TGTGCCAGCAGCTTAATTCCCCAAGAGACCCAGTACTTC. It encodes CASSLIPQETQYF.

This chain joins TRBV6-6 and TRBJ1-2; a possible D gene is TRBD1 (5 bases). V was shortened by 8 bases and J by 4 bases, with 17 bases between the two germline ends. CDR3 length equals 14 residues. The V gene's germline CDR1 is MNHNY and CDR2 SVGAGI (reference sequence). CDR3 region: CASWGPESGYGYTF. As DNA, the CDR3 is TGTGCCAGCTGGGGCCCCGAGTCTGGCTATGGCTACACCTTC.

The chain carries TRBV19 and TRBJ2-7, with 10 bases fitting TRBD1. The germline CDR1 and CDR2 sequences are LNHDA and SQIVND (reference sequence). V lost 8 bases to trimming and J lost 3 bases; unmatched junction nucleotides: 10. The CDR3 runs to 15 residues. The CDR3 reads CASSVTGTGVYEQYF. CDR3 DNA sequence: TGTGCCAGTTCAGTAACTGGGACAGGGGTCTACGAGCAGTACTTC.

The chain is built from TRBV6-6 and TRBJ2-2; D is uncertain. The V end lost 6 bases, the J end lost 2 bases, and 7 bases lay between the germline ends. Germline V gene sequence: CDR1 MNHNY, CDR2 SVGAGI (reference sequence). The CDR3 spans 13 residues. The CDR3 loop reads CASSGTNTGELFF. CDR3 coding DNA: TGTGCCAGCAGCGGCACAAACACCGGGGAGCTGTTTTTT.

The rearrangement joins TRBV2 to TRBJ1-5; 9 bases line up with TRBD1. Germline CDR1 reads SNHLY; CDR2 reads FYNNEI. This CDR3 comprises 13 residues. Trimming removed 7 bases from V and 5 bases from J; junction bases left unmatched: 3. CDR3 coding DNA: TGTGCCAGCATGTGGACAGGGGATCAGCCCCAGCATTTT. It yields the protein CASMWTGDQPQHF.

This clone came up once. The chain uses TRBV19 and TRBJ2-6; 10 nucleotides match TRBD1. Germline V gene sequence: CDR1 LNHDA, CDR2 SQIVND (reference sequence). Germline trimming cut 4 bases from V and 1 base from J; bases unmatched to any gene: 10. The CDR3 contains 19 residues. Here the CDR3 DNA reads TGTGCCAGTAGTAAGAGGACAGGGGGTTCTAATTCTGGGGCCAACGTCCTGACTTTC. Protein: CASSKRTGGSNSGANVLTF.

The gene calls are TRBV2 and TRBJ1-1; 10 bases line up with TRBD1. Per germline, CDR1 SNHLY and CDR2 FYNNEI. V dropped 7 bases and J dropped 3; count of bases not matched to a gene: 8. CDR3 size: 15 residues. The CDR3 protein is CASNRDRGSHTEAFF. In nucleotides, the CDR3 is TGTGCCAGCAACCGGGACAGGGGTTCGCACACTGAAGCTTTCTTT.

This clone was observed once. An end of the junction differs from the germline gene, which may be a read error. The CDR3 DNA is TGTGCCAGCTGTTTGGGTCAGGGGGACTACGAGCAGTACTTC. Amino acids: CASCLGQGDYEQYF. This chain links TRBV28 with TRBJ2-7; 7 bases line up with TRBD1. The length of the CDR3 is 14 residues. From germline, CDR1 is MDHEN and CDR2 SYDVKM. Filled out from reference TRBV28 and TRBJ2-7, the complete variable domain reads DVKVTQSSRYLVKRTGEKVFLECVQDMDHENMFWYRQDPGLGLRLIYFSYDVKMKEKGDIPEGYSVSREKKERFSLILESASTNQTSMYLCASCLGQGDYEQYFGPGTRLTVT.

The rearrangement uses TRBV18 and TRBJ2-7, with TRBD2 matching over 16 bases. This CDR3 is built from 16 residues. Germline V lookup: CDR1 KGHSH, CDR2 LQKENI. With V trimmed by 3 bases and J by 4 bases, 3 bases remained unmatched. The CDR3 DNA is TGTGCCAGCTCACCGGGACTAGCGGGAGGGAGATACGAGCAGTACTTC. It encodes CASSPGLAGGRYEQYF.